The present TCR beta chain was sequenced within a study of CD8+CD57+ T cells in acquired aplastic anemia. Germline CDR1 is LGHNA and CDR2 is YNFKEQ. V was pared by 4 bases and J by 5 bases, with 10 bases of the junction left unmatched. CDR3 length: 18 amino acids. Patients chosen for sequencing had CD8+CD57+ cells that had expanded, as shown by flow cytometry. CDR3 and TCR beta VDJ profiling relied on a genomic DNA template. TCRdb independently ran MiXCR on the reads; one entry per CDR3 protein. The repertoire includes roughly 190,000 distinct CDR3 sequences, more than 45% of them detected once, and around 9.7% sits in the top ten.

This receptor was taken from a human donor with aplastic anemia. Sequenced sample: sorted CD4+, CD8+, or CD8+CD57+ T cells (not recorded which) from PBMCs. The chain joins TRBV4-2 to TRBJ2-1; 14 nucleotides align to TRBD2. The CDR3 DNA follows: TGTGCCAGCAGCCCAAGGCGACTAGCGGGGGGGGATCACAATGAGCAGTTCTTC. Translating gives CASSPRRLAGGDHNEQFF.